Below are 11 T cell receptor beta chains sequenced from a single sample in a study of T cell repertoires in cytomegalovirus infection. TCRdb reprocessed the reads with MiXCR, giving one entry per CDR3 protein. The sample lists some 7,600 distinct CDR3 sequences; roughly 49% were seen once. These receptors' antigens are unknown. The material sequenced was PBMCs, sequenced either directly or after in vitro stimulation (not recorded which). Receptors were obtained from a human donor in good health (CMV status not recorded). Some clones in this sample may be carry-over from other donors' samples.

The sample holds one count of this clonotype. Its ends do not fully match the called genes, so a read error is possible. The chain combines TRBV4-1 with TRBJ2-1, with 14 bases that match TRBD2. The CDR3 consists of 17 residues. CDR1 and CDR2 from the germline V gene are MGHRA and YSYEKL. The CDR3 spells CASSQGGTSGSYNEQFF. CDR3 coding DNA: TGTGCCAGCAGCCAAGGCGGGACTAGCGGGAGTTACAATGAGCAGTTCTTC.

The chain couples TRBV19 to TRBJ2-1; no firm D call. The CDR3 length is 14 residues. The V end lost 7 bases, the J end lost 8 bases, and 18 bases lay between the germline ends. The V gene's germline CDR1 is LNHDA and CDR2 SQIVND (reference sequence). The CDR3 sequence is CASTSPIFPHEQFF. In DNA form, the CDR3 reads TGTGCCAGTACCTCTCCCATATTTCCCCATGAGCAGTTCTTC.

The chain is built from TRBV7-9 and TRBJ1-2; TRBD1 agrees at 8 bases. With V trimmed by 11 bases and J by 6 bases, 11 bases remained unmatched. The CDR3 length is 13 residues. CDR1 is SEHNR, CDR2 FQNEAQ, per germline (reference sequence). The CDR3: CAGSLGQVHGYTF. The CDR3 DNA sequence: TGTGCCGGCTCACTGGGACAGGTCCATGGCTACACCTTC.

The chain joins TRBV7-3 to TRBJ1-1, with TRBD1 identical over 7 bases. The CDR3 spans 14 residues. After removal of 5 bases from V and 4 bases from J, the junction contained 7 bases not matched to a gene. CDR1 is SGHTA, CDR2 FQGTGA, per germline. The CDR3 DNA follows: TGTGCCAGCAGCCCCCAGGGGGGGCCCACTGAAGCTTTCTTT. Protein sequence: CASSPQGGPTEAFF. Full variable domain (outside the CDR3, taken from reference TRBV7-3 and TRBJ1-1): GAGVSQTPSNKVTEKGKYVELRCDPISGHTALYWYRQSLGQGPEFLIYFQGTGAADDSGLPNDRFFAVRPEGSVSTLKIQRTERGDSAVYLCASSPQGGPTEAFFGQGTRLTVV.

This clonotype was detected a few times. The gene calls are TRBV2 and TRBJ1-2; 11 bases line up with TRBD1. Per germline, CDR1 SNHLY and CDR2 FYNNEI. Trimming removed 8 bases from V and 13 bases from J; junction bases left unmatched: 3. The CDR3 covers 10 residues. CDR3 loop: CASRDRGITF. The CDR3, as DNA: TGTGCCAGCCGGGACAGGGGGATCACCTTC.

This clonotype was seen more than once but under ten times. The genes are TRBV12-3 or TRBV12-4 and TRBJ1-1, with TRBD1 identical over 7 bases. The CDR3 is 14 residues long. Trimming removed 5 bases from V and 1 base from J; junction bases left unmatched: 4. CDR3 nucleotide sequence: TGTGCCAGCAGTGGGGGACAGCGGAACACTGAAGCTTTCTTT. Amino acid sequence: CASSGGQRNTEAFF.

The V gene is TRBV9, the J gene TRBJ1-3; D remains unclear. Deletions cut 3 bases from V and 0 bases from J, with 16 bases between. The germline gives CDR1 SGDLS, CDR2 YYNGEE. The length of the CDR3 is 17 residues. The CDR3 loop is CASSADLSANSGNTIYF. In DNA form, the CDR3 reads TGTGCCAGCAGCGCCGACCTTTCTGCCAACTCTGGAAACACCATATATTTT. The full variable domain, completed using reference TRBV9 and TRBJ1-3, is DSGVTQTPKHLITATGQRVTLRCSPRSGDLSVYWYQQSLDQGLQFLIQYYNGEERAKGNILERFSAQQFPDLHSELNLSSLELGDSALYFCASSADLSANSGNTIYFGEGSWLTVV.

This clonotype is classed as medium-sized. This chain joins TRBV12-3 or TRBV12-4 and TRBJ1-5, with 8 bases matching TRBD1. CDR3 length: 16 amino acids. J gave up 0 bases and V 4 bases, and 5 bases lay outside the gene matches. The CDR3 sequence: CASSYRGTDSNQPQHF. CDR3 sequence (DNA): TGTGCCAGCAGTTACAGGGGGACCGATAGCAATCAGCCCCAGCATTTT.

This chain links TRBV7-9 with TRBJ2-5; TRBD1 is a possible D gene (6 bases). CDR1 and CDR2 from the germline V gene are SEHNR and FQNEAQ (reference sequence). The CDR3 spans 14 residues. V was clipped by 5 bases and J by 3 bases, with 13 bases between them. CDR3 amino acids: CASSPWTDKETQYF. The CDR3 nucleotides read TGTGCCAGCAGCCCCTGGACAGACAAAGAGACCCAGTACTTC.

Concerning this clonotype: This likely comes from a read error, as the CDR3 has no conserved phenylalanine or tryptophan at its end. The chain combines TRBV4-2 with TRBJ2-5, with a possible D match to TRBD2 (6 bases). This CDR3 contains 18 residues. V lost 0 bases and J 4 bases, leaving 21 bases between the germline ends. In germline, CDR1 is LGHNA, CDR2 YNFKEQ. CDR3 amino acids: CASSQESGGGKGGETQYL. The DNA of the CDR3 is TGTGCCAGCAGCCAAGAGTCGGGCGGAGGAAAGGGAGGAGAGACCCAGTACTTA.

This clonotype was picked up one time. The junction departs from the called germline gene at one end, perhaps through a read error. The gene calls are TRBV6-1 and TRBJ1-5; TRBD1 matches 8 bases. From germline, CDR1 is MNHNS and CDR2 SASEGT. This CDR3 is built from 15 residues. The CDR3 loop reads CDTGLRQGSNQPQNF. The CDR3 DNA reads as TGTGACACAGGCCTCCGACAGGGGAGCAATCAGCCCCAGAATTTT.